Listed below are T cell receptor beta chains from one sample, sequenced in a study of cytomegalovirus exposure and HLA in healthy donors. Profiling relied on immunoSEQ multiplex PCR, and the TCRdb table lists in-frame clones only, not all of them. The sample lists around 100,000 clones, 65% to 75% seen once, with roughly 10% in the top ten. Sequences were obtained from PBMCs. Receptors originate from a man between 40 and 49 years old in good health and CMV-seropositive. Each CDR3 is given with its conserved first and last residue. The order of the fields is D gene, V gene, J gene, clone size, CDR3 protein, CDR3 DNA. A D gene is named only where the DNA matches it firmly. Clone size, where shown, is once, few, many, or a class for clones that have expanded.

>-|TRBV6-5|TRBJ2-2|-
CASSYSPGVTGELFF
TGTGCCAGCAGTTACTCCCCCGGAGTCACCGGGGAGCTGTTTTTT
>TRBD1|TRBV5-6|TRBJ2-3|once
CASSFPRQGGPDTQYF
TGTGCCAGCAGCTTCCCTCGACAGGGTGGCCCAGATACGCAGTATTTT
>-|TRBV28|TRBJ1-2|-
CASSLDSFYGYTF
TGTGCCAGCAGTTTGGACAGCTTCTATGGCTACACCTTC
>TRBD1|TRBV2|TRBJ1-3|-
CASSLGQRNTIYF
TGTGCCAGCAGTCTGGGACAGAGAAACACCATATATTTT
>-|TRBV9|TRBJ2-7|few
CASSPRDNYEQYF
TGTGCCAGCAGCCCCCGGGACAACTACGAGCAGTACTTC
>-|TRBV30|TRBJ1-4|-
CAWMGGGIGKLFF
TGTGCCTGGATGGGAGGGGGAATTGGTAAACTGTTTTTT
>TRBD2|TRBV2|TRBJ2-1|-
CASSERPSGSYNEQFF
TGTGCCAGCAGTGAGCGCCCTAGCGGGAGCTACAATGAGCAGTTCTTC
>-|TRBV27|TRBJ2-7|-
CASSSGTPMSEQYF
TGTGCCAGCAGTTCCGGGACACCTATGAGCGAGCAGTACTTC
>-|TRBV6-5|TRBJ2-3|-
CASSKSDRTDTQYF
TGTGCCAGCAGCAAGAGTGACAGAACAGATACGCAGTATTTT
>TRBD1|TRBV7-9|TRBJ2-1|-
CASSLGQFDEQFF
TGTGCCAGCAGCTTGGGACAGTTCGATGAGCAGTTCTTC
>-|TRBV28|TRBJ1-3|-
CASSFDNSGNTIYF
TGTGCCAGCAGTTTTGACAACTCTGGAAACACCATATATTTT